A single sample is the source of the 15 T cell receptor beta chains below, sequenced in a study. TCRdb independently ran MiXCR on the RT-PCR reads; one entry per CDR3 protein. Of 550,000 to 750,000 distinct CDR3 sequences listed, over 12% were seen once; the top ten hold 3.6%. Sequencing used memory CD4+ T cells from blood. These receptors were obtained from a female donor in good health, serving as a healthy control.

The chain uses TRBV20-1 and TRBJ2-1, with D perhaps matching TRBD2 (7 bases). This CDR3 comprises 12 residues. V was shortened by 5 bases and J by 9 bases, with 14 bases between the two germline ends. CDR1 and CDR2 from the germline V gene are DFQATT and SNEGSKA (reference sequence). This chain's CDR3 is CSAAPGGREQFF. DNA for the CDR3: TGCAGTGCTGCGCCGGGGGGCCGTGAGCAGTTCTTC.

This clonotype was counted a few times. The rearrangement links TRBV6-2 or TRBV6-3 to TRBJ1-5; TRBD1 agrees at 7 bases. The CDR3 is 15 amino acids. Germline lookup yields CDR1 MNHEY and CDR2 SVGEGT. After removal of 7 bases from V and 0 bases from J, the junction contained 6 bases not matched to a gene. The CDR3 DNA sequence: TGTGCCAGCACTGGGGACAGATATAGCAATCAGCCCCAGCATTTT. It is translated as CASTGDRYSNQPQHF.

This clonotype was counted between two and nine times. The chain couples TRBV4-1 to TRBJ2-5; D remains ambiguous. The germline CDR1 and CDR2 sequences are MGHRA and YSYEKL. The CDR3 totals 13 residues. V was clipped by 3 bases and J by 5 bases, with 10 bases between them. The CDR3 sequence is CASSQFGRETQYF. The CDR3 nucleotides read TGCGCCAGCAGCCAGTTTGGCCGGGAGACCCAGTACTTC.

Comment on this clonotype: The junction and the germline gene differ at one end; a read error may be behind it. The gene calls are TRBV7-2 and TRBJ1-2; D uncertain. Germline values: CDR1 SGHTA, CDR2 FQGNSA. The CDR3 spans 15 residues. CDR3 protein: CASGLSALKSYGYTF. In DNA, the CDR3 is TGTGCCAGCGGCTTATCGGCATTGAAAAGCTATGGCTACACCTTC.

The chain couples TRBV6-2 or TRBV6-3 to TRBJ2-5; TRBD1 agrees at 12 bases. Germline V CDR1 and CDR2: MNHEY, SVGEGT. CDR3 length: 13 residues. V lost 6 bases, J lost 5 bases, and 1 base stayed unmatched. DNA for the CDR3: TGTGCCAGCAGGGGACAGGGGGCTGAGACCCAGTACTTC. Amino acids: CASRGQGAETQYF.

V is TRBV18 and J is TRBJ2-2, with TRBD2 as a possible D gene (6 bases). The V and J ends lost 0 bases and 5 bases respectively, with 7 bases between them. The CDR3 sequence is 14 residues long. Germline CDR1 KGHSH, CDR2 LQKENI. The CDR3 reads CASSPPAGTGELFF. In DNA form, the CDR3 reads TGTGCCAGCTCACCACCGGCGGGAACCGGGGAGCTGTTTTTT. The full variable domain, with the rest looked up from reference TRBV18 and TRBJ2-2, is NAGVMQNPRHLVRRRGQEARLRCSPMKGHSHVYWYRQLPEEGLKFMVYLQKENIIDESGMPKERFSAEFPKEGPSILRIQQVVRGDSAAYFCASSPPAGTGELFFGEGSRLTVL.

J is TRBJ1-1 and V is TRBV6-2 or TRBV6-3; no clear D gene. CDR3 length: 13 residues. Per the germline V gene, CDR1 is MNHEY and CDR2 is SVGEGT. V was clipped by 2 bases and J by 4 bases, with 8 bases between them. The CDR3 protein is CASSYRAGTEAFF. As DNA, the CDR3 is TGTGCCAGCAGTTACAGGGCGGGCACTGAAGCTTTCTTT.

The chain has TRBV7-3 and TRBJ1-1, with TRBD1 matching over 7 bases. Germline CDR1 is SGHTA and CDR2 is FQGTGA. This CDR3 has 12 residues. Trimming at V came to 7 bases and at J to 3 bases, leaving 2 bases not matched to a gene. In DNA, the CDR3 is TGTGCCAGCATGGGACAGTACACTGAAGCTTTCTTT. Amino acid sequence: CASMGQYTEAFF.

This sequence joins TRBV20-1 and TRBJ2-3; the match to TRBD1 covers 12 bases. There are 16 residues in the CDR3. CDR1 is DFQATT and CDR2 is SNEGSKA in the germline V gene (reference sequence). Trimming at V came to 3 bases and at J to 3 bases, leaving 7 bases not matched to a gene. CDR3 nucleotides: TGCAGTGCTAGGGGGGACAGGGGGCGAGGGACAGATACGCAGTATTTT. It encodes CSARGDRGRGTDTQYF.

The table lists this clonotype with a few counts. This chain joins TRBV18 and TRBJ1-1, with D tentatively TRBD1 (5 bases). The CDR3 spans 14 residues. Germline CDR1 and CDR2: KGHSH and LQKENI. Trimming stripped 2 bases from V and 4 bases from J, with 11 bases between. CDR3 bases: TGTGCCAGCTCACCAACGGGGGTAGGCACTGAAGCTTTCTTT. Translating gives CASSPTGVGTEAFF.

The chain uses TRBV10-3 and TRBJ1-2, with TRBD1 as a possible D gene (5 bases). Germline CDR1 is ENHRY and CDR2 is SYGVKD. The ends were cut back, 3 bases at V and 6 bases at J, with 14 bases in the middle. The CDR3 loop spans 14 amino acids. CDR3 sequence: CAISDFRGVHGYTF. Written as DNA, the CDR3 is TGTGCCATCAGTGATTTTAGAGGGGTACATGGCTACACCTTC.

This clonotype appeared a few times. CDR3 loop: CASSRRGVDEQYF. The CDR3 DNA reads as TGTGCCAGCAGCCGGAGAGGGGTCGACGAGCAGTACTTC. J is TRBJ2-7 and V is TRBV6-1; D possibly uses TRBD1 or TRBD2 (5 bases each). Germline values: CDR1 MNHNS, CDR2 SASEGT. The CDR3 sequence is 13 residues long. V lost 6 bases and J lost 5, with 14 bases in between.

The V call is TRBV19, the J call TRBJ2-3, with 9 positions matching TRBD2. Germline CDR1 is LNHDA and CDR2 is SQIVND (reference sequence). V gave up 3 bases and J gave up 4 bases; unmatched junction bases: 8. The CDR3 has 16 residues. The CDR3 loop reads CASSISPSGDADTQYF. CDR3 nucleotides: TGTGCCAGTAGTATCTCCCCTAGCGGGGATGCAGATACGCAGTATTTT.

The V gene is TRBV28, the J gene TRBJ1-2; no clear D gene. Trimming shortened V by 4 bases and J by 4 bases, and 7 bases separated the two germline ends. The CDR3 runs 12 residues. CDR1 and CDR2 from the germline V gene are MDHEN and SYDVKM. CDR3 coding DNA: TGTGCCAGCAGTTCTTGGATCTATGGCTACACCTTC. The encoded protein is CASSSWIYGYTF.

Many counts were recorded for this clonotype. J is TRBJ2-1 and V is TRBV7-2; D uncertain. Trimming removed 10 bases at V and 0 bases at J, with 10 bases between. This CDR3 comprises 13 residues. The germline V gene has CDR1 SGHTA and CDR2 FQGNSA. This chain's CDR3 is CATTRSSYNEQFF. The CDR3 DNA sequence: TGTGCCACCACTCGGAGCTCCTACAATGAGCAGTTCTTC.